This passage covers 17 T cell receptor beta chains from one sample sequenced in a study of T cell clonality in common variable immunodeficiency. This table comes from immunoSEQ multiplex PCR, and its TCRdb copy is limited to in-frame clones, with some not included. The table lists about 35,000 clones, with no singletons. Sequences were obtained from peripheral blood mononuclear cells. These receptors were collected from a person aged 18 to 70 in good health.

At least ten counts were recorded for this clone. The sequence runs out 3 residues before the end of the CDR3; the remainder is reconstructed from the germline J gene. Other DNA sequences in the sample encode the same CDR3. This chain links TRBV6-4 with TRBJ1-1, with D maybe TRBD1 (5 bases). Germline CDR1 MRHNA, CDR2 SNTAGT. The CDR3 contains 13 residues. CDR3 amino acids: CASSEAAGGIAFF. Incomplete CDR3 DNA: TGTGCCAGCAGTGAGGCCGCCGGGGGGATA.

This clone was seen ten or more times. The CDR3 sequence is CASSQGQGSTEAFF. The CDR3 bases that were read are TGCGCCAGCAGCCAGGGACAGGGATCCACTGAA. This chain uses TRBV5-1 with TRBJ1-1; 9 bases are shared with TRBD1. Read coverage stops 3 residues before the CDR3 terminus; the germline J gene supplies the remainder. Germline V gene lookup returns CDR1 SGHRS and CDR2 YFSETQ. The CDR3 covers 14 residues. Germline trimming cut 4 bases from V and 4 bases from J; bases unmatched to any gene: 5.

This clone was counted at least ten times. The missing CDR3 end, 3 residues past where the read stops, is filled in from the germline J gene. The chain uses TRBV19 and TRBJ2-7; D perhaps matches TRBD1 (5 bases). The germline V gene encodes CDR1 LNHDA and CDR2 SQIVND (reference sequence). Trimming left V 5 bases short and J 3 bases short, with 17 bases between. The CDR3 is 15 amino acids. CDR3 sequence reads: CASSRHQWGDYEQYF. The CDR3 DNA, read in part, is TGTGCCAGTAGTCGACATCAGTGGGGCGACTACGAG.

This clone was seen ten or more times. The read falls 3 residues short of the CDR3 end, and the missing part is taken from the germline J gene. The chain joins TRBV19 to TRBJ2-7; TRBD1 agrees at 11 bases. V shed 10 bases, J shed 4 bases, and the junction held 6 bases outside the gene matches. The germline CDR1 and CDR2 sequences are LNHDA and SQIVND (reference sequence). The CDR3 has 13 residues. CDR3 DNA, as far as it was read: TGTGCCACCGCCGGGACAGGGGGGTACGAG. It encodes CATAGTGGYE. The whole CDR3 protein reads CATAGTGGYEQYF. Full variable domain (missing parts from reference TRBV19 and TRBJ2-7): DGGITQSPKYLFRKEGQNVTLSCEQNLNHDAMYWYRQDPGQGLRLIYYSQIVNDFQKGDIAEGYSVSREKKESFPLTVTSAQKNPTAFYLCATAGTGGYEQYFGPGTRLTVT.

Comment on this clone: The sequence runs out 3 residues before the end of the CDR3; the remainder is reconstructed from the germline J gene. The chain has TRBV5-1 and TRBJ1-2; maybe TRBD1 (6 bases). The CDR3 covers 14 residues. Germline V gives CDR1 SGHRS, CDR2 YFSETQ. CDR3 sequence: CASSPGGAQETYTF. CDR3 DNA, as far as it was read: TGCGCCAGCAGCCCCGGGGGGGCTCAAGAGACC.

This clone was detected a few times. The CDR3 end falls 3 residues outside the read, so it is completed with the germline J gene. V gene TRBV7-9 combines with J gene TRBJ2-2, with a tentative D call TRBD1 (5 bases). The CDR3 is 14 amino acids. The germline CDR1 and CDR2 sequences are SEHNR and FQNEAQ (reference sequence). The CDR3 loop reads CASSPPLQDEKLFF. The part of the CDR3 DNA that was read is TGTGCCAGCAGCCCCCCCCTACAGGATGAAAAG.

This clone was observed a few times. The read finishes 3 residues shy of the CDR3 end, and the germline J gene is used to complete it. The gene calls are TRBV5-1 and TRBJ2-5, with 8 nucleotides matching TRBD1. The CDR3 covers 15 residues. J gave up 5 bases and V 4 bases, and 10 bases lay outside the gene matches. Germline loops: CDR1 SGHRS, CDR2 YFSETQ. CDR3 bases read: TGCGCCAGCAGCCCAAACCAGGGGGCGGGGGAGACC. This encodes CASSPNQGAGET. The whole CDR3 protein reads CASSPNQGAGETQYF.

Ten or more counts support this clone. The sequenced fragment ends 3 residues before the CDR3 boundary, so the rest is inferred from the germline J gene. The chain carries TRBV6-1 and TRBJ2-2; D remains ambiguous. The V end lost 4 bases, the J end lost 0 bases, and 9 bases lay between the germline ends. CDR3 length equals 15 residues. Per germline, CDR1 MNHNS and CDR2 SASEGT. Incomplete CDR3 DNA: TGTGCCAGCAGTGCCCCTTATACGAACACCGGGGAG. The encoded protein is CASSAPYTNTGE. The complete CDR3 reads CASSAPYTNTGELFF.

This clone was detected ten times or more. The read ends 3 residues before the CDR3 terminus; that terminus is restored from the germline J gene. The chain has TRBV14 and TRBJ2-7, with a tentative D call TRBD1 (6 bases). Germline-derived CDR1 and CDR2 are SGHDN and FVKESK. Trimming stripped 0 bases from V and 6 bases from J, with 15 bases between. The CDR3 consists of 15 residues. The DNA read from the CDR3 is TGTGCCAGCAGCCAAGACCCCGGGCAGGGGAGCGAG. Its protein is CASSQDPGQGSE. The CDR3 reads in full as CASSQDPGQGSEQYF.

CDR3 bases read: TGTGCCAGCAGCAAACCCAAAGGGGCTAGGGCACAAGAGACA. Translation: CASSKPKGARAQET. The whole CDR3 protein reads CASSKPKGARAQETAFF. The chain links TRBV7-6 to TRBJ1-1; tentatively, D is TRBD1 (5 bases). The read ends 3 residues shy of where the CDR3 ends; the end is completed using the germline J gene. The CDR3 is 17 amino acids. Germline V gene sequence: CDR1 SGHVS, CDR2 FNYEAQ.

This clone was detected ten times or more. The sequenced fragment ends 3 residues before the CDR3 boundary, so the rest is inferred from the germline J gene. The J gene is TRBJ2-3, the V gene TRBV5-1, with 10 bases matching TRBD1. The CDR3 sequence is 14 residues long. CDR1 is SGHRS and CDR2 is YFSETQ in the germline V gene. Germline trimming cut 4 bases from V and 6 bases from J; bases unmatched to any gene: 5. The CDR3 loop is CASSPGQGRDTQYF. Incomplete CDR3 DNA: TGCGCCAGCAGCCCGGGACAGGGGAGGGATACG.

At least ten counts were recorded for this clone. With the read ending 3 residues before the CDR3 end, the germline J gene is used to fill in that end. The rearrangement joins TRBV2 to TRBJ1-1; no firm D call. V lost 9 bases and J lost 6, with 11 bases in between. Germline V gives CDR1 SNHLY, CDR2 FYNNEI. This CDR3 is built from 11 residues. Partial CDR3 DNA: TGTGCCAGTCTGGCGGTGGCTGAA. It yields the protein CASLAVAE. The entire CDR3 protein is CASLAVAEAFF.

This clone showed up many times. Sequencing ends 3 residues short of the CDR3 end; the germline J gene provides the rest. This chain uses TRBV30 with TRBJ1-2; the match to TRBD1 covers 9 bases. The CDR3 totals 12 residues. V lost 8 bases, J lost 1 base, and 2 bases stayed unmatched. Germline CDR1 is GTSNPN and CDR2 is SVGIG (reference sequence). CDR3 sequence reads: CAGQGNNYGYTF. The part of the CDR3 DNA that was read is TGTGCCGGACAGGGGAATAACTATGGC.

This clone was picked up many times. The CDR3 bases that were read are TGTGCCACCGGACGGGGGCAAGAGACC. The encoded protein is CATGRGQET. The whole CDR3 region reads CATGRGQETQYF. This chain connects TRBV19 to TRBJ2-5; weak D call: TRBD2 (6 bases). The read terminates 3 residues before the CDR3 end, so the remaining end is supplied by the germline J gene. Trimming removed 10 bases from V and 2 bases from J, with 11 bases in between. Germline loops: CDR1 LNHDA, CDR2 SQIVND (reference sequence). The CDR3 sequence is 12 residues long. The full variable domain, completed using reference TRBV19 and TRBJ2-5, is DGGITQSPKYLFRKEGQNVTLSCEQNLNHDAMYWYRQDPGQGLRLIYYSQIVNDFQKGDIAEGYSVSREKKESFPLTVTSAQKNPTAFYLCATGRGQETQYFGPGTRLLVL.

This clone was found many times. The read terminates 3 residues ahead of where the CDR3 ends, so the germline J gene completes it. The rearrangement uses TRBV2 and TRBJ1-2; TRBD1 aligns across 7 bases. The length of the CDR3 is 13 residues. Per germline, CDR1 SNHLY and CDR2 FYNNEI. Trimming at V came to 5 bases and at J to 4 bases, leaving 4 bases not matched to a gene. CDR3 protein: CASSQDRLYGYTF. The CDR3 DNA, read in part, is TGTGCCAGCAGTCAGGACAGGCTCTATGGC.

This clone has at least ten counts. The read falls 3 residues short of the CDR3 end, and the missing part is taken from the germline J gene. The rearrangement links TRBV12-3 or TRBV12-4 to TRBJ2-5; D perhaps matches TRBD2 (6 bases). The CDR3 contains 16 residues. V dropped 6 bases and J dropped 1 base, with 18 bases sitting between them. The part of the CDR3 DNA that was read is TGTGCCAGCAGCTACCTAGCGTCCTCGTTCCAAGAGACC. As protein: CASSYLASSFQET. The whole CDR3 protein reads CASSYLASSFQETQYF.

In this sample, this clone turned up many times. The read terminates 3 residues before the CDR3 end, so the remaining end is supplied by the germline J gene. This sequence joins TRBV10-3 and TRBJ2-1; 10 nucleotides align to TRBD2. The CDR3 has 15 amino acids. After removal of 0 bases from V and 7 bases from J, the junction contained 3 bases not matched to a gene. In germline, CDR1 is ENHRY, CDR2 SYGVKD. CDR3 DNA, as far as it was read: TGTGCCATCAGTGAGTCGAGCGGGAGGGTGAATGAG. Residues: CAISESSGRVNE. The full-length CDR3 reads as CAISESSGRVNEQFF.